This T cell receptor beta chain was sequenced in a study of PD-1 blockade in mismatch repair-deficient tumors. Study-wide background: Patients had about eleven mismatch repair-deficient cancer types and were previously treated and progressing. Findings and caveats of the study: Tumor-resident clones, often absent from pretreatment blood, expanded after pembrolizumab and then contracted.

Notes on this clone: Its antigen is as yet unknown.

This CDR3 is built from 14 residues. V was trimmed by 0 bases and J by 2 bases, leaving 11 bases between them. Looked up from germline, CDR1 is GTSNPN and CDR2 is SVGIG (reference sequence). This table comes from immunoSEQ multiplex PCR, and its TCRdb copy is limited to in-frame clones, with some not included. The table shows about 22,000 clones, with just under 85% occurring only once. A few pembrolizumab responders had their TCRs sequenced. This specimen was peripheral blood, taken 2 weeks after starting pembrolizumab. This TCR came from an adult with mismatch repair-deficient cancer. The chain joins TRBV30 to TRBJ2-7, with D perhaps assigned TRBD1 or TRBD2 (6 bases each). CDR3 protein: CAWSVGGITYEQYF. For the CDR3, the DNA is TGTGCCTGGAGTGTGGGGGGCATAACCTACGAGCAGTACTTC.